The 23 T cell receptor beta chains reported below all come from one sample, sequenced in a study of T cells expressing NK-cell markers. TCRdb derives one entry per CDR3 protein from the 5' RACE reads, leaving out DNA. Its table records about 410,000 distinct CDR3 sequences. Sequencing used blood T cells: a sorted CD56 or NKG2C T cell subset, CD4+ or CD8+ T cells, or bulk PBMC T cells (not recorded which). Every receptor here comes from a woman aged 45-65 years in good health.

This chain links TRBV6-4 with TRBJ2-3; TCRdb returns TRBD1, unconfirmable since there is no DNA. CDR1 is MRHNA and CDR2 is SNTAGT in the germline V gene. The CDR3 has 14 amino acids. CDR3 loop: CASSQQGATDTQYF.

The V gene is TRBV19, the J gene TRBJ2-4; TCRdb's assignment of TRBD1 cannot be checked, as there is no DNA. Germline V CDR1 and CDR2: LNHDA, SQIVND (reference sequence). This CDR3 has 14 residues. The CDR3: CASSVDSLRNIQYF.

The chain couples TRBV25-1 to TRBJ1-2; TCRdb outputs TRBD1, but without DNA this stays unchecked. The CDR3 is made up of 14 amino acids. Germline V lookup: CDR1 MGHDK, CDR2 SYGVNS. The chain's CDR3 is CASSVGERNYGYTF.

The chain carries TRBV7-9 and TRBJ2-5. CDR1 is SEHNR, CDR2 FQNEAQ, per germline (reference sequence). CDR3 length: 13 amino acids. The CDR3 loop reads CASSQYGVETQYF.

V usage is TRBV4-1 and J usage is TRBJ1-1. Germline-derived CDR1 and CDR2 are MGHRA and YSYEKL. There are 11 residues in the CDR3. CDR3 loop: CASSHRTEAFF.

V is TRBV4-1 and J is TRBJ2-5; TCRdb returns TRBD1, unconfirmable since there is no DNA. The CDR3 spans 16 residues. Germline CDR1 reads MGHRA; CDR2 reads YSYEKL. CDR3 loop: CASSQPRGQSKETQYF.

The rearrangement links TRBV27 to TRBJ2-3; TCRdb indicates TRBD2, and absent DNA this call remains unverified. CDR3 length equals 17 residues. CDR1 and CDR2 (germline): MNHEY, SMNVEV (reference sequence). The CDR3 sequence: CASRPTQLAGGPDTQYF.

The V call is TRBV7-9, the J call TRBJ1-1; TCRdb lists TRBD1, though no DNA is available to test this call. Germline V lookup: CDR1 SEHNR, CDR2 FQNEAQ (reference sequence). The CDR3 length is 15 residues. CDR3 protein: CASSLVGRGPTEAFF.

CDR3 residues: CASSVGLREGRKFF. The chain has TRBV5-1 and TRBJ2-1; the D gene TCRdb calls, TRBD2, cannot be checked with no DNA. Germline V gene sequence: CDR1 SGHRS, CDR2 YFSETQ. CDR3 size: 14 residues.

The chain recombines TRBV6-5 with TRBJ1-1; TCRdb reports TRBD1, a call that lacks DNA to check it against. The CDR3 extends over 15 amino acids. Germline CDR1 reads MNHEY; CDR2 reads SVGAGI. This chain's CDR3 is CASSETQGMNTEAFF.

The chain couples TRBV27 to TRBJ2-2; TCRdb selects TRBD1, and the lack of DNA leaves this call unchecked. Germline V CDR1 and CDR2: MNHEY, SMNVEV (reference sequence). The CDR3 length is 14 residues. This CDR3 is CASSPPSGTDELFF.

Here the CDR3 reads CASSLNRRRNEKLFF. V gene TRBV5-1 combines with J gene TRBJ1-4. The CDR3 is made up of 15 amino acids. Germline CDR1 and CDR2: SGHRS and YFSETQ.

This sequence joins TRBV14 and TRBJ2-1; TCRdb outputs TRBD2, but without DNA this stays unchecked. The germline V gene encodes CDR1 SGHDN and CDR2 FVKESK. The CDR3 has 15 amino acids. This CDR3 reads CASSLAGGNRREQFF.

The chain carries TRBV5-1 and TRBJ2-4; TCRdb's D call of TRBD1 is untestable without DNA. Germline V gene sequence: CDR1 SGHRS, CDR2 YFSETQ. This CDR3 region has 16 residues. The CDR3 is CASSQGGAGAKNIQYF.

The chain employs TRBV4-1 and TRBJ2-1; TCRdb's assignment of TRBD2 cannot be checked, as there is no DNA. Germline V gene lookup returns CDR1 MGHRA and CDR2 YSYEKL. This CDR3 spans 18 amino acids. The CDR3 protein is CASSQEARYRYSYNEQFF.

The chain is built from TRBV20-1 and TRBJ2-1; TCRdb indicates TRBD2, and absent DNA this call remains unverified. Germline CDR1 DFQATT, CDR2 SNEGSKA (reference sequence). The CDR3 is 14 residues long. The CDR3 protein is CSARSPIAGANDFF.

The V call is TRBV29-1, the J call TRBJ2-1; TCRdb gives TRBD1 as the D gene, but with no DNA this cannot be confirmed. CDR1 is SQVTM and CDR2 is ANQGSEA in the germline V gene. The CDR3 is 14 residues long. The CDR3 sequence: CSVEDGGINNEQFF.

The J gene is TRBJ2-7, the V gene TRBV30; TCRdb's D gene call, TRBD1, goes unchecked for lack of DNA. The germline gives CDR1 GTSNPN, CDR2 SVGIG (reference sequence). This CDR3 has 12 amino acids. CDR3 in amino acids: CAWSPGSYEQYF.

The chain recombines TRBV5-5 with TRBJ1-3. From germline, CDR1 is SGHKS and CDR2 YYEKEE (reference sequence). CDR3 length equals 14 residues. CDR3 sequence: CASSLHNAGNTIYF.

The CDR3 sequence: CSATRLAGKDEQFF. The V gene is TRBV20-1, the J gene TRBJ2-1; no DNA is available, so the TRBD2 call from TCRdb remains unchecked. Germline CDR1 and CDR2: DFQATT and SNEGSKA (reference sequence). The CDR3 has 14 amino acids.

CDR3 amino acids: CAISEGQTSQGTQYF. The chain combines TRBV11-3 with TRBJ2-5; the D call from TCRdb, TRBD1, cannot be confirmed without DNA. The CDR3 is made up of 15 amino acids. Germline assignment: CDR1 SGHNT and CDR2 YENEEA.

V is TRBV7-9 and J is TRBJ2-3; the TCRdb D gene call, TRBD2, has no DNA to confirm it. This CDR3 contains 15 residues. Germline V CDR1 and CDR2: SEHNR, FQNEAQ (reference sequence). CDR3 residues: CASSLVAGGTDTQYF.

This chain links TRBV4-1 with TRBJ1-1; TCRdb's assignment of TRBD1 cannot be checked, as there is no DNA. Germline V gene lookup returns CDR1 MGHRA and CDR2 YSYEKL. This CDR3 has 15 amino acids. The CDR3 loop reads CASSQVWDRSTEAFF.